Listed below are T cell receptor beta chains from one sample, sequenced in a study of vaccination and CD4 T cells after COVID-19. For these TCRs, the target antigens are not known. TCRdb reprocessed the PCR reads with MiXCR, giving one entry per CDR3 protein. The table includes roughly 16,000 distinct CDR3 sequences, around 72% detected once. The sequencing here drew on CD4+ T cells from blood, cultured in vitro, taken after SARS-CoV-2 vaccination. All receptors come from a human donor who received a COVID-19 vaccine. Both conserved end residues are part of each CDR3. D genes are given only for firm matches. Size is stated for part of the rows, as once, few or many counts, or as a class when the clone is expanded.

CDR3aa: CAISESQRGLLGYTF
CDR3nt: TGTGCCATCAGTGAGTCCCAGCGGGGGCTCCTAGGCTACACCTTC
j_gene: TRBJ1-2
abundance: -
d_gene: -
v_gene: TRBV10-3

CDR3aa: CASSLSYVNTEAFF
CDR3nt: TGTGCCAGCAGCTTATCTTATGTGAACACTGAAGCTTTCTTT
j_gene: TRBJ1-1
abundance: once
d_gene: -
v_gene: TRBV7-9

CDR3aa: CATRDTTLDNEQFF
CDR3nt: TGTGCCACTAGGGATACGACCCTTGACAATGAGCAGTTCTTC
j_gene: TRBJ2-1
abundance: -
d_gene: -
v_gene: TRBV5-4

CDR3aa: CASSPRAGAFYNEQFF
CDR3nt: TGTGCCAGCAGTCCCCGAGCGGGGGCCTTCTACAATGAGCAGTTCTTC
j_gene: TRBJ2-1
abundance: -
d_gene: TRBD2
v_gene: TRBV6-2/TRBV6-3

CDR3aa: CASSPYTDTQYF
CDR3nt: TGTGCCAGCAGCCCGTACACAGATACGCAGTATTTT
j_gene: TRBJ2-3
abundance: -
d_gene: -
v_gene: TRBV7-2

CDR3aa: CASSGTASPLHF
CDR3nt: TGTGCCAGCAGTGGTACAGCCTCCCCCCTCCACTTT
j_gene: TRBJ1-6
abundance: -
d_gene: -
v_gene: TRBV6-1

CDR3aa: CSASVGGQLNQPQHF
CDR3nt: TGCAGTGCTAGCGTAGGGGGGCAGCTCAATCAGCCCCAGCATTTT
j_gene: TRBJ1-5
abundance: -
d_gene: -
v_gene: TRBV20-1

CDR3aa: CAWSVDRVSYEQYF
CDR3nt: TGTGCCTGGAGTGTCGACAGGGTTTCCTACGAGCAGTACTTC
j_gene: TRBJ2-7
abundance: -
d_gene: TRBD1
v_gene: TRBV30

CDR3aa: CASSTGGTEAFF
CDR3nt: TGTGCCAGCAGCACAGGGGGCACTGAAGCTTTCTTT
j_gene: TRBJ1-1
abundance: once
d_gene: TRBD1
v_gene: TRBV2

CDR3aa: CASSFYSGGNLNTDTQYF
CDR3nt: TGTGCCAGCAGCTTTTATAGCGGGGGTAACCTCAACACAGATACGCAGTATTTT
j_gene: TRBJ2-3
abundance: -
d_gene: TRBD2
v_gene: TRBV7-9

CDR3aa: CASSYSHGTGVTGELFF
CDR3nt: TGTGCCAGCAGTTACTCTCATGGGACAGGGGTAACCGGGGAGCTGTTTTTT
j_gene: TRBJ2-2
abundance: -
d_gene: TRBD1
v_gene: TRBV6-2/TRBV6-3

CDR3aa: CGARGRFSSYNSPLHF
CDR3nt: TGCGGTGCTAGAGGACGTTTTAGCTCCTATAATTCACCCCTCCACTTT
j_gene: TRBJ1-6
abundance: -
d_gene: -
v_gene: TRBV20-1

CDR3aa: CASSRDGYEQYF
CDR3nt: TGTGCCAGCAGCCGGGACGGATACGAGCAGTACTTC
j_gene: TRBJ2-7
abundance: -
d_gene: -
v_gene: TRBV12-3/TRBV12-4

CDR3aa: CASSLGQGAAYEQYF
CDR3nt: TGTGCCAGCAGCCTCGGACAGGGGGCTGCCTACGAGCAGTACTTC
j_gene: TRBJ2-7
abundance: -
d_gene: TRBD1
v_gene: TRBV7-8

CDR3aa: CASRRDLSSYEQYF
CDR3nt: TGTGCCAGCAGGAGAGACCTAAGCTCCTACGAGCAGTACTTC
j_gene: TRBJ2-7
abundance: -
d_gene: -
v_gene: TRBV6-1

CDR3aa: CASIRTGSGNTIYF
CDR3nt: TGTGCCAGCATTAGGACGGGGTCTGGAAACACCATATATTTT
j_gene: TRBJ1-3
abundance: -
d_gene: -
v_gene: TRBV6-2/TRBV6-3

CDR3aa: CASSSTGETEAFF
CDR3nt: TGTGCCAGTAGTTCGACAGGGGAGACTGAAGCTTTCTTT
j_gene: TRBJ1-1
abundance: -
d_gene: TRBD1
v_gene: TRBV19

CDR3aa: CASSPSTGRETQYF
CDR3nt: TGTGCCAGCAGCCCTTCGACCGGGAGGGAGACCCAGTACTTC
j_gene: TRBJ2-5
abundance: -
d_gene: TRBD2
v_gene: TRBV7-2

CDR3aa: CASSLSSRLEQYF
CDR3nt: TGCGCCAGCAGCTTGTCATCACGATTGGAGCAGTATTTT
j_gene: TRBJ2-3
abundance: -
d_gene: -
v_gene: TRBV5-1

CDR3aa: CASSLDGLGTSTDTQYF
CDR3nt: TGCGCCAGCAGCTTGGATGGTCTCGGGACTAGCACAGATACGCAGTATTTT
j_gene: TRBJ2-3
abundance: few
d_gene: -
v_gene: TRBV5-1

CDR3aa: CASSSQETQYF
CDR3nt: TGTGCCAGCAGCTCGCAAGAGACCCAGTACTTC
j_gene: TRBJ2-5
abundance: -
d_gene: -
v_gene: TRBV7-2

CDR3aa: CAISAFGGETQYF
CDR3nt: TGTGCCATCAGTGCGTTCGGGGGAGAGACCCAGTACTTC
j_gene: TRBJ2-5
abundance: -
d_gene: -
v_gene: TRBV10-3

CDR3aa: CASRLEAGFNSEAFF
CDR3nt: TGTGCCAGCAGACTCGAGGCAGGGTTTAACTCTGAAGCTTTCTTT
j_gene: TRBJ1-1
abundance: -
d_gene: -
v_gene: TRBV6-4

CDR3aa: CASRPPDRDTEAFF
CDR3nt: TGTGCCAGCAGACCTCCGGACAGGGACACTGAAGCTTTCTTT
j_gene: TRBJ1-1
abundance: -
d_gene: TRBD1
v_gene: TRBV6-1

CDR3aa: CASSQDSLQAGGPAGTDTQYF
CDR3nt: TGTGCCAGCAGCCAAGACAGTTTACAGGCGGGGGGGCCGGCGGGCACAGATACGCAGTATTTT
j_gene: TRBJ2-3
abundance: -
d_gene: TRBD2
v_gene: TRBV4-2

CDR3aa: CSARDRGQYQPQHF
CDR3nt: TGCAGTGCTAGAGATAGGGGACAGTATCAGCCCCAGCATTTT
j_gene: TRBJ1-5
abundance: -
d_gene: TRBD1
v_gene: TRBV20-1

CDR3aa: CASSPGLAGGWGETQYF
CDR3nt: TGTGCCAGCAGCCCCGGACTAGCGGGGGGTTGGGGGGAGACCCAGTACTTC
j_gene: TRBJ2-5
abundance: -
d_gene: TRBD2
v_gene: TRBV7-8

CDR3aa: CASSLSSGGVDTQYF
CDR3nt: TGTGCCAGCAGCTTATCCAGCGGGGGTGTCGATACGCAGTATTTT
j_gene: TRBJ2-3
abundance: once
d_gene: TRBD2
v_gene: TRBV7-9

CDR3aa: CASSRGTEAFF
CDR3nt: TGTGCCAGCAGTCGGGGCACTGAAGCTTTCTTT
j_gene: TRBJ1-1
abundance: -
d_gene: -
v_gene: TRBV7-9

CDR3aa: CSARDPSTGTQETQYF
CDR3nt: TGCAGTGCTAGAGACCCCTCGACAGGAACCCAAGAGACCCAGTACTTC
j_gene: TRBJ2-5
abundance: -
d_gene: -
v_gene: TRBV20-1

CDR3aa: CASSIQAVSSDTQYF
CDR3nt: TGTGCCAGTAGTATTCAAGCGGTATCTTCAGATACGCAGTATTTT
j_gene: TRBJ2-3
abundance: -
d_gene: -
v_gene: TRBV19

CDR3aa: CASSLREEETQYF
CDR3nt: TGTGCCAGCAGCCTTCGGGAGGAAGAGACCCAGTACTTC
j_gene: TRBJ2-5
abundance: -
d_gene: TRBD2
v_gene: TRBV27

CDR3aa: CASSVSGANYGYTF
CDR3nt: TGTGCCAGCAGTGTCTCTGGGGCTAACTATGGCTACACCTTC
j_gene: TRBJ1-2
abundance: few
d_gene: -
v_gene: TRBV25-1

CDR3aa: CASSLGPSSTDTQYF
CDR3nt: TGTGCCAGCAGCTTAGGGCCTAGCTCCACAGATACGCAGTATTTT
j_gene: TRBJ2-3
abundance: -
d_gene: -
v_gene: TRBV7-4

CDR3aa: CASSLWGGAASLNTEAFF
CDR3nt: TGTGCCAGCAGCTTATGGGGGGGCGCGGCCTCTCTGAACACTGAAGCTTTCTTT
j_gene: TRBJ1-1
abundance: -
d_gene: -
v_gene: TRBV7-9

CDR3aa: CAWTPGWGGTSGPGYF
CDR3nt: TGTGCCTGGACCCCAGGTTGGGGGGGGACTAGCGGACCTGGGTACTTC
j_gene: TRBJ2-5
abundance: -
d_gene: TRBD2
v_gene: TRBV30

CDR3aa: CASSDSAPYGYTF
CDR3nt: TGCGCCAGCAGTGACTCGGCTCCCTATGGCTACACCTTC
j_gene: TRBJ1-2
abundance: -
d_gene: -
v_gene: TRBV10-1

CDR3aa: CSARPGQKDTEAFF
CDR3nt: TGCAGTGCTAGACCGGGACAGAAAGACACTGAAGCTTTCTTT
j_gene: TRBJ1-1
abundance: few
d_gene: TRBD1
v_gene: TRBV20-1

CDR3aa: CASSTGRSNQPQHF
CDR3nt: TGTGCCAGTAGTACAGGGAGGAGCAATCAGCCCCAGCATTTT
j_gene: TRBJ1-5
abundance: -
d_gene: -
v_gene: TRBV19

CDR3aa: CASNKTGLGGEQYF
CDR3nt: TGTGCCAGCAACAAGACAGGGCTCGGAGGGGAGCAGTACTTC
j_gene: TRBJ2-7
abundance: -
d_gene: -
v_gene: TRBV7-9

CDR3aa: CASKEYNSPLHF
CDR3nt: TGCGCCAGCAAGGAGTATAATTCACCCCTCCACTTT
j_gene: TRBJ1-6
abundance: few
d_gene: -
v_gene: TRBV10-2

CDR3aa: CSARDLAGGIGYTF
CDR3nt: TGCAGTGCTAGAGATCTGGCAGGGGGGATCGGCTACACCTTC
j_gene: TRBJ1-2
abundance: few
d_gene: TRBD1
v_gene: TRBV20-1

CDR3aa: CAWSGGDRGQMEQYF
CDR3nt: TGTGCCTGGAGTGGCGGGGACAGGGGCCAAATGGAGCAGTACTTC
j_gene: TRBJ2-7
abundance: -
d_gene: TRBD1
v_gene: TRBV30

CDR3aa: CASSPSGGARETQYF
CDR3nt: TGTGCCAGCAGCCCAAGCGGGGGGGCTAGGGAGACCCAGTACTTC
j_gene: TRBJ2-5
abundance: -
d_gene: TRBD2
v_gene: TRBV7-2

CDR3aa: CSATLQGGKLFF
CDR3nt: TGCAGTGCTACGCTACAGGGAGGGAAATTGTTTTTT
j_gene: TRBJ1-4
abundance: -
d_gene: -
v_gene: TRBV20-1

CDR3aa: CSASRYGRRTNTEAFF
CDR3nt: TGCAGTGCTAGCCGCTATGGAAGACGGACGAACACTGAAGCTTTCTTT
j_gene: TRBJ1-1
abundance: -
d_gene: -
v_gene: TRBV20-1

CDR3aa: CASSPGGGGGYTF
CDR3nt: TGTGCCAGCAGCCCCGGGGGGGGCGGTGGCTACACCTTC
j_gene: TRBJ1-2
abundance: -
d_gene: -
v_gene: TRBV7-3

CDR3aa: CSARVGAGGNTIYF
CDR3nt: TGCAGTGCTAGAGTAGGGGCTGGAGGAAACACCATATATTTT
j_gene: TRBJ1-3
abundance: -
d_gene: -
v_gene: TRBV20-1

CDR3aa: CASSLTGTEGNTIYF
CDR3nt: TGTGCCAGCAGCTTAACCGGGACAGAGGGAAACACCATATATTTT
j_gene: TRBJ1-3
abundance: -
d_gene: TRBD1
v_gene: TRBV5-4

CDR3aa: CSARDPGQGWNTIYF
CDR3nt: TGCAGTGCTAGAGATCCGGGACAGGGGTGGAACACCATATATTTT
j_gene: TRBJ1-3
abundance: -
d_gene: TRBD1
v_gene: TRBV20-1

CDR3aa: CASSEQPQHF
CDR3nt: TGTGCCAGCAGTGAGCAGCCCCAGCATTTT
j_gene: TRBJ1-5
abundance: -
d_gene: -
v_gene: TRBV6-1

CDR3aa: CASKQGVQETQYF
CDR3nt: TGTGCCAGCAAACAGGGGGTCCAAGAGACCCAGTACTTC
j_gene: TRBJ2-5
abundance: -
d_gene: TRBD1
v_gene: TRBV7-9

CDR3aa: CASSSLAGGFTDTQYF
CDR3nt: TGTGCCAGCAGTTCATTAGCGGGGGGATTCACAGATACGCAGTATTTT
j_gene: TRBJ2-3
abundance: -
d_gene: TRBD2
v_gene: TRBV6-5